The 12 T cell receptor beta chains below come from one sample, sequenced in a study of blood T cell repertoires in COVID-19. Measured with immunoSEQ multiplex PCR; TCRdb has only the in-frame clones, and not every one. Among over 130,000 clones, 65% to 90% were seen once, and the ten largest hold about 3.2%. Sequenced: peripheral blood. These receptors were obtained from a man aged 50-60 years with acute or convalescent COVID-19.

A single count supports this clone. The rearrangement uses TRBV6-5 and TRBJ1-1; 8 bases fit TRBD1. Germline values: CDR1 MNHEY, CDR2 SVGAGI. CDR3 size: 15 residues. V was clipped by 4 bases and J by 4 bases; unmatched bases: 8. CDR3 loop: CASSSGGLESTEAFF. For the CDR3, the DNA is TGTGCCAGCAGTTCAGGGGGCCTCGAGAGCACTGAAGCTTTCTTT.

V is TRBV18 and J is TRBJ2-5; 7 positions agree with TRBD1. The germline CDR1 and CDR2 sequences are KGHSH and LQKENI. This CDR3 contains 14 residues. Trimming took 3 bases from V and 4 from J; bases not matched to a gene: 5. CDR3 residues: CASSPQTGSETQYF. As DNA, the CDR3 is TGTGCCAGCTCACCTCAGACAGGGTCAGAGACCCAGTACTTC.

The rearrangement uses TRBV3-1 (or the pseudogene TRBV3-2) and TRBJ2-1; maybe TRBD2 (6 bases). Germline V gives CDR1 LGHDT, CDR2 YNNKEL (reference sequence). V lost 2 bases and J lost 3, with 17 bases in between. The CDR3 contains 17 residues. The CDR3 loop reads CASSQSGTFTRYNEQFF. The CDR3 DNA reads TGTGCCAGCAGCCAATCCGGGACTTTCACGCGCTACAATGAGCAGTTCTTC.

V and J are TRBV27 and TRBJ1-1; D not certain. Trimming shortened V by 3 bases and J by 2 bases, and 10 bases separated the two germline ends. Germline V CDR1 and CDR2: MNHEY, SMNVEV (reference sequence). This CDR3 comprises 14 residues. Here the CDR3 DNA reads TGTGCCAGCAGTTTTCGCGGAGGCAACACTGAAGCTTTCTTT. This codes for CASSFRGGNTEAFF.

CDR3 in DNA: TGTGCCACCAGTGACCTAAACCGGGACAGGGCAGGCGAGCAGTACTTC. Translated, it gives CATSDLNRDRAGEQYF. The V call is TRBV24-1, the J call TRBJ2-7; TRBD1 agrees at 9 bases. This CDR3 contains 16 residues. V dropped 4 bases and J dropped 6; count of bases not matched to a gene: 12. Germline V gives CDR1 KGHDR, CDR2 SFDVKD.

This chain joins TRBV14 and TRBJ2-5; D uncertain. CDR3 length: 16 residues. CDR1 and CDR2 from the germline V gene are SGHDN and FVKESK. Trimming left V 2 bases short and J 0 bases short, with 13 bases between. This chain's CDR3 is CASSQLPSFYQETQYF. CDR3 nucleotide sequence: TGTGCCAGCAGCCAACTTCCCTCGTTCTACCAAGAGACCCAGTACTTC.

This clone was counted a few times. The chain links TRBV7-9 to TRBJ1-2; 11 nucleotides agree with TRBD1. The CDR3 length is 17 residues. V lost 5 bases and J lost 11; bases outside the gene matches: 19. Germline assignment: CDR1 SEHNR and CDR2 FQNEAQ (reference sequence). The CDR3 coding sequence is TGTGCCAGCAGCCGTCCGGGACAGGGGGACAAAAAGCTTCTGTACACCTTC. It codes for CASSRPGQGDKKLLYTF.

The chain employs TRBV7-8 and TRBJ2-7, with D possibly being TRBD1 (5 bases). This CDR3 spans 13 amino acids. Trimming shortened V by 10 bases and J by 4 bases, and 17 bases separated the two germline ends. CDR1 and CDR2 (germline): SGHVS, FQNEAQ. The CDR3 DNA reads as TGTGCCACCACCAAGGGGCGCGGTTACGAGCAGTACTTC. Translation: CATTKGRGYEQYF.

The V gene is TRBV7-2, the J gene TRBJ2-5, with D unresolved. The V end was cut by 1 base, the J end by 2 bases, with 5 bases between. Per the germline V gene, CDR1 is SGHTA and CDR2 is FQGNSA. CDR3 length equals 13 residues. The CDR3 reads CASSLGRQETQYF. For the CDR3, the DNA is TGTGCCAGCAGCTTAGGTAGACAAGAGACCCAGTACTTC.

This rearrangement joins TRBV12-3 or TRBV12-4 to TRBJ1-4; D unresolved. Trimming cost V 4 bases and J 8 bases, with 11 bases left between them. The CDR3 totals 13 residues. Here the CDR3 DNA reads TGTGCCAGCAGTTCCTCCGAAACAGAAAAACTGTTTTTT. This codes for CASSSSETEKLFF.

The chain couples TRBV5-5 to TRBJ1-2; D call uncertain. Trimming stripped 4 bases from V and 2 bases from J, with 15 bases between. Germline loops: CDR1 SGHKS, CDR2 YYEKEE (reference sequence). This CDR3 region has 15 residues. For the CDR3, the DNA is TGTGCCAGCAGCCCGACATCGGGAGGGAACTATGGCTACACCTTC. This translates into CASSPTSGGNYGYTF.

V gene TRBV4-1 combines with J gene TRBJ2-7, with D maybe TRBD2 (5 bases). This CDR3 spans 14 amino acids. Germline V lookup: CDR1 MGHRA, CDR2 YSYEKL. Between the trimmed V and J ends, which lost 4 bases and 5 bases, there was a span of 15 bases. The CDR3 reads CASSPPGSVHEQYF. The CDR3 nucleotides are TGCGCCAGCAGCCCCCCGGGAAGCGTCCACGAGCAGTACTTC.